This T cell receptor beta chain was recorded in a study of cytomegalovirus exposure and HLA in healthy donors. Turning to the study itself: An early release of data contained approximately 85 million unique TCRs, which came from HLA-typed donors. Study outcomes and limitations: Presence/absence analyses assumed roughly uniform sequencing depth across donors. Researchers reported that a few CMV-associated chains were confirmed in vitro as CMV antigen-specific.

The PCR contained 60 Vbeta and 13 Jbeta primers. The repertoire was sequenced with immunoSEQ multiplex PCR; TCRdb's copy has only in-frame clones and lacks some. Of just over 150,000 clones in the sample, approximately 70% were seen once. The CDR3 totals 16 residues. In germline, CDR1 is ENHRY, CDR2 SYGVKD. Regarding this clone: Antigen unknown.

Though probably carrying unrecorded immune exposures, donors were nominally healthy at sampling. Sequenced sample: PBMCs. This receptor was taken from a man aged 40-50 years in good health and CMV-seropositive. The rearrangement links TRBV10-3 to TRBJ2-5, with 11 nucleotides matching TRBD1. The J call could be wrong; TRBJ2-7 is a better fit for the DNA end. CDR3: CAISEPPGQGDYEQYF. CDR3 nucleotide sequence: TGTGCCATCAGTGAGCCCCCGGGACAGGGGGACTACGAGCAGTACTTC.